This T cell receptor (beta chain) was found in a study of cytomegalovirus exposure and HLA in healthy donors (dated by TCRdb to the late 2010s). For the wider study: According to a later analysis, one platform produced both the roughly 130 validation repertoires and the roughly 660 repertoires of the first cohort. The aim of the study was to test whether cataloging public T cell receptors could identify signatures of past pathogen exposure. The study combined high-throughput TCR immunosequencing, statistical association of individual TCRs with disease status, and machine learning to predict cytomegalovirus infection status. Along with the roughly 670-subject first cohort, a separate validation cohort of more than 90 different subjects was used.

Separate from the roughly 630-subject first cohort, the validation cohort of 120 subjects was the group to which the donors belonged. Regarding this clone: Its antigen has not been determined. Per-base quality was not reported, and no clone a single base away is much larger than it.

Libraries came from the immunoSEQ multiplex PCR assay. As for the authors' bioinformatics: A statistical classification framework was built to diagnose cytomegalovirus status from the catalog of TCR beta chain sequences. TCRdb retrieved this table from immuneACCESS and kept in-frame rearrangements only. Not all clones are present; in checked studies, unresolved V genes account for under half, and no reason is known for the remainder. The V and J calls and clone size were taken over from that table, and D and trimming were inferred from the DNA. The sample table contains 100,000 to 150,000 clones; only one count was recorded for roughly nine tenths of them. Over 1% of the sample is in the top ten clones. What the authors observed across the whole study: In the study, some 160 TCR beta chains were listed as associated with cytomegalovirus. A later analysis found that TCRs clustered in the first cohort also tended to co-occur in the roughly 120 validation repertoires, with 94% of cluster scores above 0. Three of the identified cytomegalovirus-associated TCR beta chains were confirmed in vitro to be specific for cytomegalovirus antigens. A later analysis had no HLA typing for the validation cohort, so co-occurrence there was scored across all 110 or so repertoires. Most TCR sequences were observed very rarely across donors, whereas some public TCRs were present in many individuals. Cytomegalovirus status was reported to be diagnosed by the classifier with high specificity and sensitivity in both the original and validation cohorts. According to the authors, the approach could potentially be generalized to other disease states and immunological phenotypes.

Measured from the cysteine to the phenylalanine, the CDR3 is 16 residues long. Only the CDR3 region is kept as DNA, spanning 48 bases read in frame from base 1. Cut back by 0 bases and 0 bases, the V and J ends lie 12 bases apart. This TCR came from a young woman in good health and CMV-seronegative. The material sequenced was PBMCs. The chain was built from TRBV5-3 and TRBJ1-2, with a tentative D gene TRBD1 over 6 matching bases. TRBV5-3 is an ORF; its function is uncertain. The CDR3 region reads CARSLGDTIPNYGYTF. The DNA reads TGTGCCAGAAGCTTGGGGGACACCATACCTAACTATGGCTACACCTTC.